This T cell receptor beta chain came from a study of blood T cells in healthy people across ages. The sample holds a few counts of this clonotype. Its antigen remains unidentified. Germline loops: CDR1 SGHRS, CDR2 YFSETQ. CDR3 length: 19 residues. Trimming at V came to 4 bases and at J to 3 bases, leaving 18 bases not matched to a gene. Next came a second PCR, run for roughly 6 to 11 cycles, which used a sample-barcoded 5' primer along with a J-beta primer mix. Each cDNA molecule carried a tag from a template-switch adaptor that contained 12 random nucleotides. TCRdb re-analysed the 5' RACE reads in MiXCR, keeping a single row per CDR3 protein. This table holds some 1 million distinct CDR3 sequences, over 35% found once. Study-wide results and caveats: Long-lived donors carried more naive CD4+ cells and greater diversity than aged donors. There was a strong correlation between TCR beta diversity and naive T cell percentage.

Each sample provided at least 5 micrograms of extracted total RNA. This sequence originates from a woman in her fifties or sixties in good health. The chain links TRBV5-1 to TRBJ2-7; TRBD2 matches 11 bases. Sequences were obtained from blood. CDR3: CASSPFSGLGGTSGYEQYF. For the CDR3, the DNA is TGCGCCAGCAGCCCCTTTTCCGGGCTTGGCGGGACTAGCGGCTACGAGCAGTACTTC.